The 5 T cell receptor beta chains listed next were all sequenced from one sample in a study of read filtering for tumor transcriptome and immune sequencing. Molecular barcoded adaptors covering alpha/delta and beta/gamma chains were used on roughly 400 ng RNA. MiXCR, run by TCRdb on the reads, gives a single entry per CDR3 protein. In the table there are more than 100,000 distinct CDR3 sequences, 13% of which are singletons. Sequencing was carried out using a population of CD138-negative cells sorted from bone marrow. The receptors come from a donor aged 40 or over with multiple myeloma.

This clonotype was seen at least ten times. The chain combines TRBV29-1 with TRBJ2-7, with D possibly being TRBD1 (5 bases). The CDR3 has 12 amino acids. Trimming took off 2 bases at V and 3 bases at J, with 8 bases between the two ends. Germline V gene lookup returns CDR1 SQVTM and CDR2 ANQGSEA. This chain's CDR3 is CSVELRDYEQYF. CDR3 DNA sequence: TGCAGCGTTGAACTCAGGGACTACGAGCAGTACTTC.

This clonotype came up many times. The V and J genes are TRBV4-2 and TRBJ2-1; 7 nucleotides align to TRBD2. The length of the CDR3 is 14 residues. The V gene's germline CDR1 is LGHNA and CDR2 YNFKEQ. The V segment lost 4 bases and the J segment 10 bases; nucleotides outside the gene matches: 10. CDR3 region: CASSRAGTTEEQFF. The CDR3 DNA reads TGTGCCAGCAGCCGCGCCGGGACTACCGAGGAGCAGTTCTTC.

This clonotype was recorded at least ten times. The CDR3 sequence is CASSLPGTTGELFF. CDR3 DNA: TGTGCCAGCAGCTTACCTGGTACCACCGGGGAGCTGTTTTTT. This rearrangement joins TRBV7-3 to TRBJ2-2; D unresolved. With 2 bases removed from V and 4 bases from J, the gap between germline ends came to 8 bases. Germline CDR1 SGHTA, CDR2 FQGTGA. The CDR3 is made up of 14 amino acids.

This clonotype was picked up many times. This chain links TRBV7-9 with TRBJ2-2; 12 bases match TRBD2. The V gene's germline CDR1 is SEHNR and CDR2 FQNEAQ (reference sequence). This CDR3 is 19 amino acids long. The V segment lost 5 bases and the J segment 1 base; nucleotides outside the gene matches: 11. The CDR3 loop reads CASSPIDETSGRNTGELFF. As DNA, the CDR3 is TGTGCCAGCAGCCCAATCGACGAGACTAGCGGGAGGAACACCGGGGAGCTGTTTTTT.

In its sample, this clonotype was seen many times. CDR3 DNA: TGCAGTGCCCCGCCCCGACTAGCGGGAGGGCCCCTTCAAGAGACCCAGTACTTC. The encoded protein is CSAPPRLAGGPLQETQYF. The chain has TRBV20-1 and TRBJ2-5, with TRBD2 matching 14 bases. This CDR3 region has 18 residues. The trim removed 6 bases at V and 2 bases at J, leaving 14 bases unmatched. Germline CDR1 DFQATT, CDR2 SNEGSKA (reference sequence).